This T cell receptor (beta chain) is from a study of shared clonotypes between healthy human individuals. Germline CDR1 is SNHLY and CDR2 is FYNNEI. The CDR3 runs to 15 residues. V was clipped by 1 base and J by 0 bases; unmatched bases: 2. Naive CD8 populations comprised CD45RO-negative cells positively selected for CCR7, excluding terminally differentiated effector memory CD45RA+ cells. Adult Caucasians living in Nashville, Tennessee made up all of the donors. The data were produced by immunoSEQ multiplex PCR, yet TCRdb's version contains in-frame clones alone and is incomplete. The sample carries some 2.1 million clones, 93% recorded once. For this clone: Its matching antigen is unknown.

Study-level points and caveats: Relative to memory subsets, naive subsets generally showed larger estimated richness. An effect of sequencing depth on clonotype sharing among donors was expected. About 5% of naive CD4 clonotypes were shared across a few donors.

Sequencing input: naive CD8+ T cells from PBMCs. The source of this sequence is a man younger than 35 in good health. Some clones in this sample may be carry-over from other donors' samples. The rearrangement joins TRBV2 to TRBJ2-7, with 8 bases lining up with TRBD2. This CDR3 is CASSEGLASSYEQYF. DNA for the CDR3: TGTGCCAGCAGTGAAGGACTAGCGTCCTCCTACGAGCAGTACTTC.